This TCR beta chain comes out of a study of T cell clones after liver transplantation. Overall study: Without induction therapy, subjects received standard immunosuppression until 12-24 months post-transplant. Study-level results: Circulating graft-donor-reactive CD4 TCRbeta sequences fell significantly post-transplant in most of the 8 subjects. Donor-reactive sequences fell more than third party-reactive ones, suggesting partial deletion.

This clone came up once. Its antigen is unknown. Germline assignment: CDR1 SGHAT and CDR2 FQNNGV. This CDR3 has 14 amino acids. The V end was cut by 0 bases, the J end by 8 bases, with 11 bases between. TCRdb keeps only in-frame clones here, not all; method: immunoSEQ multiplex PCR. The sample includes approximately 70,000 clones, around 84% of them seen just once. This chain joins TRBV11-2 and TRBJ2-1; D is perhaps TRBD1 or TRBD2 (5 bases each). The sequencing used CD4+ T cells from blood, collected around 50 months after liver transplant. The sequence came from a human patient who received a liver transplant. The graft donor may account for some of the T cells. CDR3 sequence reads: CASSLELRDHEQFF. The CDR3 bases are TGTGCCAGCAGCTTAGAACTCAGGGACCATGAGCAGTTCTTC.